The rows below give T cell receptor beta chains drawn from one sample of a study of cytomegalovirus exposure and HLA in healthy donors. The protocol was immunoSEQ multiplex PCR, while the TCRdb copy is restricted to in-frame clones and leaves out a portion. This sample has around 140,000 clones, with approximately 67% found just once. What was sequenced was PBMCs. The receptor set was obtained from a woman aged 55-70 years in good health and CMV-seronegative. Both conserved end residues are part of each CDR3. Each record gives: clone size, D gene, J gene, V gene, CDR3 protein, CDR3 DNA. The D gene is left open where the match is weak. Clone size is not always given. Where it is, it says once, few, many or a class for expanded clones.

- | - | TRBJ2-6 | TRBV5-1 | CASSLDGNGANVLTF | TGCGCCAGCAGCTTGGACGGGAACGGGGCCAACGTCCTGACTTTC
few | TRBD2 | TRBJ2-7 | TRBV2 | CASYLVGGYEQYF | TGTGCCAGTTACTTGGTCGGGGGGTACGAGCAGTACTTC
- | TRBD2 | TRBJ2-5 | TRBV5-1 | CASSPGTSGWETQYF | TGCGCCAGCAGCCCGGGGACTAGCGGCTGGGAGACCCAGTACTTC
- | - | TRBJ2-7 | TRBV5-1 | CASTLTGRVRSEQYF | TGCGCCAGCACCCTCACAGGGAGAGTTAGATCCGAGCAGTACTTC
- | - | TRBJ1-6 | TRBV5-1 | CASSIGQMASPLHF | TGCGCCAGCAGCATAGGACAAATGGCCTCACCCCTCCACTTT
- | TRBD2 | TRBJ2-1 | TRBV19 | CASSARLAGVVGEQFF | TGTGCCAGTAGTGCCCGACTAGCGGGGGTCGTAGGGGAGCAGTTCTTC
- | - | TRBJ2-7 | TRBV27 | CASSLPGYEQYF | TGTGCCAGCAGTTTACCAGGCTACGAGCAGTACTTC
- | - | TRBJ2-1 | TRBV21-1 | CASSLWTGPSYNEQFF | TGTGCCAGCAGCCTGTGGACAGGACCAAGCTACAATGAGCAGTTCTTC
- | - | TRBJ2-7 | TRBV6-1 | CASSENGAGVEQYF | TGTGCCAGCAGTGAAAATGGGGCAGGGGTCGAGCAGTACTTC
- | TRBD2 | TRBJ2-1 | TRBV5-1 | CASSVLAGANNEQFF | TGCGCCAGCAGCGTACTAGCGGGAGCTAACAATGAGCAGTTCTTC
- | - | TRBJ2-1 | TRBV18 | CASSPPRPSYNEQFF | TGTGCCAGCTCACCACCGCGGCCCTCCTACAATGAGCAGTTCTTC
few | TRBD2 | TRBJ2-1 | TRBV9 | CASSAGGLTSGRNEQFF | TGTGCCAGCAGCGCAGGCGGGTTAACTAGCGGGAGGAATGAGCAGTTCTTC
- | - | TRBJ1-5 | TRBV1 | CTSSQGGGHSNQPQHF | TGCACCAGCAGCCAAGGCGGGGGCCATAGCAATCAGCCCCAGCATTTT
- | TRBD1 | TRBJ2-1 | TRBV9 | CASSELGQGFVSYNEQFF | TGTGCCAGCAGCGAGCTCGGACAGGGATTCGTCTCCTACAATGAGCAGTTCTTC
once | - | TRBJ2-1 | TRBV18 | CASSPRAGTYNEQFF | TGTGCCAGCTCACCACGGGCGGGGACGTACAATGAGCAGTTCTTC
- | - | TRBJ2-1 | TRBV4-3 | CASSLEYDYNEQFF | TGCGCCAGCAGCCTGGAGTATGACTACAATGAGCAGTTCTTC
- | - | TRBJ2-3 | TRBV9 | CASSGGAGRGADTQYF | TGTGCCAGCAGCGGGGGGGCGGGTCGGGGGGCAGATACGCAGTATTTT
- | TRBD1 | TRBJ2-1 | TRBV13 | CASSPRTGRYAANEQFF | TGTGCCAGCAGCCCCCGGACAGGGCGATACGCCGCCAATGAGCAGTTCTTC
- | TRBD1 | TRBJ2-2 | TRBV7-3 | CASSLRSRGRDGELFF | TGTGCCAGCAGCTTACGCTCCAGGGGGCGCGACGGGGAGCTGTTTTTT
- | TRBD1 | TRBJ1-5 | TRBV19 | CASSPDRGSNQPQHF | TGTGCCAGTAGCCCAGACAGGGGGAGCAATCAGCCCCAGCATTTT
- | - | TRBJ2-2 | TRBV2 | CASSSDPNTGELFF | TGTGCCAGCAGCAGCGACCCGAACACCGGGGAGCTGTTTTTT
- | - | TRBJ2-2 | TRBV19 | CASSVPGSGELFF | TGTGCCAGTAGTGTCCCCGGGAGCGGGGAGCTGTTTTTT
- | TRBD1 | TRBJ1-2 | TRBV2 | CASSERYRGKGGYTF | TGTGCCAGCAGTGAACGGTACAGGGGGAAAGGGGGCTACACCTTC
- | TRBD1 | TRBJ2-7 | TRBV5-1 | CASSFGQGNNEQYF | TGCGCCAGCAGCTTTGGACAGGGGAATAACGAGCAGTACTTC
- | - | TRBJ1-1 | TRBV5-1 | CASSLDGQWNTEAFF | TGCGCCAGCAGCTTGGACGGACAGTGGAACACTGAAGCTTTCTTT
- | - | TRBJ2-7 | TRBV14 | CASSQDWASQQYF | TGTGCCAGCAGCCAAGATTGGGCTAGCCAGCAGTACTTC
- | - | TRBJ2-7 | TRBV7-2 | CASGRGGGLYEQYF | TGTGCCAGCGGAAGGGGGGGAGGGCTATACGAGCAGTACTTC
- | - | TRBJ1-6 | TRBV2 | CASSEFIQGTNSPLHF | TGTGCCAGCAGTGAATTCATCCAGGGGACGAATTCACCCCTCCACTTT
once | - | TRBJ1-4 | TRBV4-2 | CASSLGGRTNEKLFF | TGTGCCAGCAGCCTCGGCGGGAGGACTAATGAAAAACTGTTTTTT
- | - | TRBJ1-2 | TRBV9 | CASSVGHLPGYTF | TGTGCCAGCAGCGTAGGGCACCTCCCGGGCTACACCTTC
- | - | TRBJ1-4 | TRBV10-3 | CAISDQSLGGKLFF | TGTGCCATCAGTGATCAGTCACTAGGAGGAAAACTGTTTTTT
- | TRBD1 | TRBJ2-7 | TRBV5-1 | CASSPGTVQGYEQYF | TGCGCCAGCAGCCCCGGGACAGTTCAGGGCTACGAGCAGTACTTC
- | - | TRBJ1-1 | TRBV6-1 | CASRAGNTEAFF | TGTGCCAGCAGGGCAGGAAACACTGAAGCTTTCTTT
- | TRBD1 | TRBJ2-3 | TRBV7-9 | CASSYPGQGSREAGDTQYF | TGTGCCAGCAGTTACCCGGGACAGGGCTCCCGGGAGGCGGGAGATACGCAGTATTTT
- | TRBD2 | TRBJ2-2 | TRBV19 | CASSPRTSGGVNTGELFF | TGTGCCAGTAGTCCCCGGACTAGCGGGGGGGTAAACACCGGGGAGCTGTTTTTT